The rows below give T cell receptor beta chains drawn from one sample of a study of beta chain features in type 1 diabetes. The assay was immunoSEQ multiplex PCR, and TCRdb's table has in-frame clones only and misses some. The profile shows under 400,000 clones, roughly 12% of them singletons. Sequencing was done on a sample of naive CD4+ T cells from blood. The receptors come from a man between 18 and 35 years old in good health. CDR3s include the opening cysteine and the closing phenylalanine or tryptophan. The D gene is left open where the match is weak. Clone size is not always given. Where it is, it says once, few, many or a class for expanded clones.

j_call,d_call,clone_size,v_call,cdr3_nt,cdr3_aa
TRBJ1-1,TRBD1,few,TRBV5-1,TGCGCCAGCAGCTTTGCAGGGGGTAACACTGAAGCTTTCTTT,CASSFAGGNTEAFF
TRBJ1-2,-,-,TRBV7-2,TGTGCCAGCAGCTTAGAGTCGGGATATGGCTACACCTTC,CASSLESGYGYTF
TRBJ2-2,TRBD1,few,TRBV30,TGTGCCTGGAGCGGGGGGACAGGGGCCGGGGAGCTGTTTTTT,CAWSGGTGAGELFF
TRBJ2-1,-,-,TRBV7-9,TGTGCCAGCAGCATCTATGATGAGCAGTTCTTC,CASSIYDEQFF
TRBJ2-7,TRBD1,few,TRBV7-9,TGTGCCAGCGGCACTCACAGGGGAAGCTCCTACGAGCAGTACTTC,CASGTHRGSSYEQYF
TRBJ1-1,TRBD1,-,TRBV18,TGTGCCAGCTCACCACTGGGACAGGTGGTAAACACTGAAGCTTTCTTT,CASSPLGQVVNTEAFF
TRBJ2-2,TRBD2,-,TRBV6-1,TGTGCCAGCAGCAGGACTAGCGGAAACACCGGGGAGCTGTTTTTT,CASSRTSGNTGELFF
TRBJ2-2,TRBD2,few,TRBV6-5,TGTGCCAGCAGCGGGACTAGGGGGACCGGGGAGCTGTTTTTT,CASSGTRGTGELFF
TRBJ2-3,-,-,TRBV9,TGTGCCAGCAGCAAACTCTTATCGACAGTTAGCACAGATACGCAGTATTTT,CASSKLLSTVSTDTQYF
TRBJ1-4,-,few,TRBV30,TGTGCCTGGAGTGTATTCAGGGGAGGGGAAAAACTGTTTTTT,CAWSVFRGGEKLFF
TRBJ2-7,TRBD1,-,TRBV6-4,TGTGCCAGCAGTGCCCCGCCCGGGGACAGGGACTACGAGCAGTACTTC,CASSAPPGDRDYEQYF
TRBJ1-4,-,few,TRBV7-6,TGTGCCAGCAGCCGGCTCGGGGGGACTAATGAAAAACTGTTTTTT,CASSRLGGTNEKLFF
TRBJ2-7,-,-,TRBV7-2,TGTGCCAGCAGCTTAGTACCAGGGAACCGCTACGAGCAGTACTTC,CASSLVPGNRYEQYF
TRBJ2-1,TRBD2,-,TRBV12-5,TGTGCTAGTGGTTTGGGTCTAGCGGGAGCTAGGCTGCCGTACTACAATGAGCAGTTCTTC,CASGLGLAGARLPYYNEQFF
TRBJ2-3,TRBD2,few,TRBV7-9,TGTGCCAGCAGCCCTGGTGGCGGGGGGGCAGATACGCAGTATTTT,CASSPGGGGADTQYF
TRBJ2-3,-,many,TRBV7-2,TGTGCCAGCAGCTTAGGCAGGGCAGATACGCAGTATTTT,CASSLGRADTQYF
TRBJ2-3,TRBD2,few,TRBV7-3,TGTGCCAGCAGCACCTCCGGGACTAGCTGGGATACGCAGTATTTT,CASSTSGTSWDTQYF
TRBJ2-5,TRBD2,few,TRBV2,TGTGCCTCTTCCGGGACAGCGGGACTAGCGGGGACTCATCGGCAAGAGACCCAGTACTTC,CASSGTAGLAGTHRQETQYF
TRBJ2-6,-,few,TRBV9,TGTGCCAGCAGCGTAGGTCTGGGGAGCTCTGGGGCCAACGTCCTGACTTTC,CASSVGLGSSGANVLTF
TRBJ1-5,-,few,TRBV30,TGTGCCTGGACGGTCTCAGGGGATCAGCCCCAGCATTTT,CAWTVSGDQPQHF
TRBJ2-3,-,few,TRBV7-9,TGTGCCAGCAGCTTCTACAGTAGGTTCCCAGATACGCAGTATTTT,CASSFYSRFPDTQYF
TRBJ1-2,TRBD1,-,TRBV6-5,TGTGCCAGCAGTTACGACAGGGAATACTATGGCTACACCTTC,CASSYDREYYGYTF
TRBJ2-1,TRBD2,few,TRBV19,TGTGCCAGTAGTCCGAGACGACTAGCGGAGCAGTTCTTC,CASSPRRLAEQFF
TRBJ2-7,TRBD1,few,TRBV5-1,TGCGCCAGCAGCCAGGACAGGGGTACGTACGAGCAGTACTTC,CASSQDRGTYEQYF
TRBJ1-2,-,few,TRBV11-1,TGTGCCAGCAGCTTAAGAGTAAACTATGGCTACACCTTC,CASSLRVNYGYTF
TRBJ1-1,-,few,TRBV27,TGTGCCAGCCGTGGGGGGGGTTTCGACACTGAAGCTTTCTTT,CASRGGGFDTEAFF
TRBJ2-7,-,-,TRBV6-5,TGTGCCAGCAGACAGGGCCACGAGCAGTACTTC,CASRQGHEQYF
TRBJ2-4,-,few,TRBV27,TGTGCCAGCAGTTTATACGGGGAAAACATTCAGTACTTC,CASSLYGENIQYF
TRBJ1-2,TRBD1,few,TRBV4-3,TGCGCCAGCAGCCAACAGACAGGGAACTATGGCTACACCTTC,CASSQQTGNYGYTF
TRBJ1-4,TRBD1,few,TRBV25-1,TGTGCCAGCAGTGAGGGGACAGGCCGCGAAAAACTGTTTTTT,CASSEGTGREKLFF
TRBJ1-1,-,-,TRBV19,TGTGCCAGTAAGTCACCCCCGGAGGATGGGTCTTTCTTT,CASKSPPEDGSFF
TRBJ2-5,-,-,TRBV9,TGTGCCAGCAGCGTAGGGCCTAGTCCAGGGGAGACCCAGTACTTC,CASSVGPSPGETQYF
TRBJ2-3,-,-,TRBV7-2,TGTGCCAGCAGCTCAGGACGGACTACAGATACGCAGTATTTT,CASSSGRTTDTQYF
TRBJ1-4,-,-,TRBV18,TGTGCCAGCTCGCAAAGAACCCCCGGGGGTGAAAAACTGTTTTTT,CASSQRTPGGEKLFF
TRBJ2-3,-,few,TRBV30,TGTGCCTGGAGTGGTGGACAGAGCACAGATACGCAGTATTTT,CAWSGGQSTDTQYF
TRBJ2-2,-,-,TRBV4-3,TGCGCCAGCAGCCAAGCGGTCGGCGGCTACACCGGGGAGCTGTTTTTT,CASSQAVGGYTGELFF
TRBJ2-5,-,-,TRBV28,TGTGCCAGCAGGTCAGGGGCCGCACAACCAGAGACCCAGTACTTC,CASRSGAAQPETQYF
TRBJ2-7,-,-,TRBV28,TGTGCCACCGTCGGGGGCTACGAGCAGTACTTC,CATVGGYEQYF
TRBJ2-6,-,-,TRBV11-3,TGTGCCAGCAGCTTTACGGGCTCTGGGGCCAACGTCCTGACTTTC,CASSFTGSGANVLTF
TRBJ2-3,TRBD2,-,TRBV5-4,TGTGCCAGCAGCCGGAGACTAGCGGGAGCTGCAGATACGCAGTATTTT,CASSRRLAGAADTQYF
TRBJ2-5,TRBD2,few,TRBV10-3,TGTGCCATCCGCCTAGCGGGAGAATCGGGTATAGAGACCCAGTACTTC,CAIRLAGESGIETQYF
TRBJ1-3,-,-,TRBV30,TGTGCCTGGAGTGTATTTCCAGGTACTGGAAACACCATATATTTT,CAWSVFPGTGNTIYF
TRBJ1-5,TRBD1,few,TRBV28,TGTGCCAGCAGGACGACAGGGGAGTATCGGCCCCAGCATTTT,CASRTTGEYRPQHF
TRBJ1-2,-,-,TRBV28,TGTGCCAGCAGTTCGCACTCGACGGGAGTGTATGGCTACACCTTC,CASSSHSTGVYGYTF
TRBJ2-7,TRBD2,-,TRBV11-2,TGTGCCAGCAGCTTAAGTATCCTAGCGGGAGTGGGCGAGCAGTACTTC,CASSLSILAGVGEQYF
TRBJ2-7,-,-,TRBV30,TGTGCCAGCCGGGACAACTACGAGCAGTACTTC,CASRDNYEQYF
TRBJ2-7,TRBD1,few,TRBV6-5,TGTGCCAGCAGTCCGTCTCCCGGGACAGACTACGAGCAGTACTTC,CASSPSPGTDYEQYF
TRBJ2-3,TRBD2,few,TRBV4-3,TGCGCCAGCAGCCAATGGGGACTAGCGGGGGAGGTAGATACGCAGTATTTT,CASSQWGLAGEVDTQYF
TRBJ2-7,TRBD1,-,TRBV18,TGTGCCAGCTCACCGTCCCGGGACAGGGGCGAGCAGTACTTC,CASSPSRDRGEQYF
TRBJ2-5,-,-,TRBV2,TGTGCCACCGCCACGGGGGTTTCTGTCCAAGAGACCCAGTACTTC,CATATGVSVQETQYF
TRBJ2-3,TRBD1,-,TRBV30,TGTGCCTGGAGCGGCGACAGGGGACTCACAGATACGCAGTATTTT,CAWSGDRGLTDTQYF
TRBJ2-5,-,-,TRBV27,TGTGCCAGCAGCCCGGGACGGGGGACGCCCCAGTACTTC,CASSPGRGTPQYF
TRBJ1-1,-,few,TRBV30,TGTGCCTGGAGTGTACAGGGAAGGAGTCCAGAAGCTTTCTTT,CAWSVQGRSPEAFF